Presented here are 15 T cell receptor beta chains from one specimen sequenced in a study of blood T cell repertoires in COVID-19. This table comes from immunoSEQ multiplex PCR, and its TCRdb copy is limited to in-frame clones, with some not included. The table includes tens of thousands of clones, about 88% detected once. Source material: peripheral blood. The origin of the receptors is a man aged 45-65 years with acute or convalescent COVID-19.

V usage is TRBV2 and J usage is TRBJ2-3; possible D gene TRBD2, 6 bases. The CDR3 loop spans 14 amino acids. CDR1 SNHLY and CDR2 FYNNEI come from the germline V gene. Trimming took 11 bases from V and 0 from J, leaving 15 bases between them. CDR3 sequence: CACKGLLSTDTQYF. For the CDR3, the DNA is TGTGCCTGTAAGGGACTTCTGAGCACAGATACGCAGTATTTT.

This rearrangement joins TRBV9 to TRBJ2-1; TRBD2 matches 7 bases. This CDR3 contains 17 residues. The germline V gene has CDR1 SGDLS and CDR2 YYNGEE. V dropped 3 bases and J dropped 3; count of bases not matched to a gene: 12. CDR3: CASSETGAGEGYNEQFF. DNA of the CDR3: TGTGCCAGCAGCGAGACCGGGGCGGGAGAGGGCTACAATGAGCAGTTCTTC. The full variable domain, with the rest looked up from reference TRBV9 and TRBJ2-1, is DSGVTQTPKHLITATGQRVTLRCSPRSGDLSVYWYQQSLDQGLQFLIQYYNGEERAKGNILERFSAQQFPDLHSELNLSSLELGDSALYFCASSETGAGEGYNEQFFGPGTRLTVL.

This chain connects TRBV9 to TRBJ2-7; no definite D call. The V gene's germline CDR1 is SGDLS and CDR2 YYNGEE. The CDR3 has 15 residues. V lost 0 bases and J lost 2, with 12 bases in between. The CDR3 region is CASSVEWSPTYEQYF. CDR3 bases: TGTGCCAGCAGCGTAGAATGGAGTCCCACCTACGAGCAGTACTTC.

The V call is TRBV9, the J call TRBJ1-3; D unclear. Germline lookup yields CDR1 SGDLS and CDR2 YYNGEE. The CDR3 length is 13 residues. V dropped 7 bases and J dropped 3 bases, with 11 bases sitting between them. CDR3 amino acids: CASAGLGGNTIYF. CDR3 DNA sequence: TGTGCCAGCGCAGGCCTCGGTGGAAACACCATATATTTT.

The chain joins TRBV11-3 to TRBJ2-3, with 11 positions matching TRBD2. Trimming at V came to 5 bases and at J to 1 base, leaving 2 bases not matched to a gene. CDR3 length equals 15 residues. CDR1 and CDR2 (germline): SGHNT, YENEEA. In nucleotides, the CDR3 is TGTGCCAGCAGCGCGGGACTAGCGGGCACAGATACGCAGTATTTT. This encodes CASSAGLAGTDTQYF.

The J gene is TRBJ2-2, the V gene TRBV30; D is ambiguous. Between the trimmed V and J ends, which lost 3 bases and 0 bases, there was a span of 11 bases. Germline lookup yields CDR1 GTSNPN and CDR2 SVGIG (reference sequence). The CDR3 contains 15 residues. The CDR3 protein is CAWSSPGSNTGELFF. The CDR3 DNA sequence: TGTGCCTGGAGCAGCCCAGGTTCGAACACCGGGGAGCTGTTTTTT.

This clone was detected only a few times. This chain joins TRBV5-1 and TRBJ2-5, with TRBD1 matching over 8 bases. J lost 5 bases, V lost 4 bases, and 7 bases had no gene match. The V gene's germline CDR1 is SGHRS and CDR2 YFSETQ. This CDR3 region has 14 residues. CDR3 sequence reads: CASSMGQAVETQYF. The DNA for the CDR3 is TGCGCCAGCAGCATGGGACAGGCGGTGGAGACCCAGTACTTC.

V usage is TRBV5-5 and J usage is TRBJ2-5, with D possibly being TRBD1 (5 bases). Germline CDR1 reads SGHKS; CDR2 reads YYEKEE (reference sequence). Trimming took 0 bases from V and 3 from J, leaving 9 bases between them. CDR3 length: 14 amino acids. The CDR3 coding sequence is TGTGCCAGCAGCTTGGGGGGCAGGGAAGAGACCCAGTACTTC. Protein sequence: CASSLGGREETQYF.

The chain links TRBV25-1 to TRBJ1-3; the match to TRBD1 covers 9 bases. The ends lost 2 bases at V and 5 bases at J; junction bases unmatched: 4. This CDR3 has 15 amino acids. Looked up from germline, CDR1 is MGHDK and CDR2 is SYGVNS. The CDR3: CASSETGGRRNTIYF. The DNA of the CDR3 is TGTGCCAGCAGTGAAACAGGGGGCAGAAGAAACACCATATATTTT.

The V gene is TRBV5-4, the J gene TRBJ2-3, with TRBD2 identical over 7 bases. The length of the CDR3 is 15 residues. Trimming removed 0 bases from V and 0 bases from J; junction bases left unmatched: 1. Germline CDR1 and CDR2: SGHNT and YYREEE (reference sequence). The CDR3 DNA reads TGTGCCAGCAGCTTGGGCGGGAGTAGCACAGATACGCAGTATTTT. As protein: CASSLGGSSTDTQYF.

As regards this clone: The sample carries other DNA sequences with the same CDR3. The chain is built from TRBV5-1 and TRBJ2-7, with a possible D match to TRBD2 (6 bases). Germline CDR1 SGHRS, CDR2 YFSETQ. The V gene lost 1 base and the J gene lost 7 bases, with 12 bases spanning the gap. The CDR3 runs 13 residues. CDR3 sequence: CASSLTGDREQYF. In DNA, the CDR3 is TGCGCCAGCAGCTTGACGGGGGATAGGGAGCAGTACTTC.

This chain connects TRBV30 to TRBJ1-1; 11 bases are a match to TRBD1. With V trimmed by 3 bases and J by 4 bases, 10 bases remained unmatched. CDR3 length: 16 residues. Germline V gives CDR1 GTSNPN, CDR2 SVGIG (reference sequence). The CDR3 loop is CAWRPGTGGEGTEAFF. As DNA, the CDR3 is TGTGCCTGGAGGCCCGGGACAGGGGGAGAGGGCACTGAAGCTTTCTTT. The full variable domain, completed using reference TRBV30 and TRBJ1-1, is SQTIHQWPATLVQPVGSPLSLECTVEGTSNPNLYWYRQAAGRGLQLLFYSVGIGQISSEVPQNLSASRPQDRQFILSSKKLLLSDSGFYLCAWRPGTGGEGTEAFFGQGTRLTVV.

The J gene is TRBJ2-7, the V gene TRBV7-2, with 10 bases lining up with TRBD1. The CDR3 has 15 residues. Unmatched junction bases numbered 5, after V lost 5 bases and J lost 1 base. CDR1 SGHTA and CDR2 FQGNSA come from the germline V gene. CDR3 nucleotides: TGTGCCAGCAGCCACCCGGGACAGGGGTCCTACGAGCAGTACTTC. Translated, it gives CASSHPGQGSYEQYF.

This CDR3 reads CASNYRSNQPQHF. DNA of the CDR3: TGCGCCAGCAACTACCGAAGCAATCAGCCCCAGCATTTT. The chain links TRBV5-1 to TRBJ1-5; D gene uncertain. This CDR3 is 13 amino acids long. Germline lookup yields CDR1 SGHRS and CDR2 YFSETQ. The V gene lost 6 bases and the J gene lost 1 base, with 8 bases spanning the gap.

This chain connects TRBV2 to TRBJ1-5, with D unresolved. This CDR3 comprises 13 residues. The germline CDR1 and CDR2 sequences are SNHLY and FYNNEI. V was clipped by 5 bases and J by 0 bases, with 5 bases between them. The CDR3 bases are TGTGCCAGCAGTCGGGATAGCAATCAGCCCCAGCATTTT. Amino acid sequence: CASSRDSNQPQHF.